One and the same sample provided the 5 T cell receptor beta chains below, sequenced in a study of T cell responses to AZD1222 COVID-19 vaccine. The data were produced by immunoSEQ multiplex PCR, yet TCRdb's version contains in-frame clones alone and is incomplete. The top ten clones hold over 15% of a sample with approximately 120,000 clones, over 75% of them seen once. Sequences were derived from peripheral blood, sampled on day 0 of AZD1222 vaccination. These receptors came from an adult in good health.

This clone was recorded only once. CDR3 sequence reads: CASSLGTSGRGEQYV. CDR3 coding DNA: TGTGCCAGCAGCTTAGGGACTAGCGGGAGAGGCGAGCAGTACGTC. The chain uses TRBV7-2 and TRBJ2-7, with 13 bases fitting TRBD2. V trimming: 1 base; J trimming: 6 bases; junction bases outside the gene matches: 3. The V gene's germline CDR1 is SGHTA and CDR2 FQGNSA. The CDR3 is 15 amino acids.

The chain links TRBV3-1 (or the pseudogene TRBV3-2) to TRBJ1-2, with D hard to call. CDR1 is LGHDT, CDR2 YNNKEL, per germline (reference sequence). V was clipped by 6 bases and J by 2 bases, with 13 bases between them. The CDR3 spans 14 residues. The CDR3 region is CASRPSGRNYGYTF. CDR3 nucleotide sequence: TGTGCCAGCAGACCGTCCGGGAGAAACTATGGCTACACCTTC.

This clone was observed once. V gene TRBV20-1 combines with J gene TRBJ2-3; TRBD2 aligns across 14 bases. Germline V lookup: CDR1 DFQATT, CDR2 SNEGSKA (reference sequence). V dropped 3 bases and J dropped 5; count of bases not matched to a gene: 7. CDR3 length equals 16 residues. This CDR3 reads CSASRLAGGRGDTQYF. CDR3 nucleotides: TGCAGTGCTAGTAGACTAGCGGGAGGGCGAGGAGATACGCAGTATTTT.

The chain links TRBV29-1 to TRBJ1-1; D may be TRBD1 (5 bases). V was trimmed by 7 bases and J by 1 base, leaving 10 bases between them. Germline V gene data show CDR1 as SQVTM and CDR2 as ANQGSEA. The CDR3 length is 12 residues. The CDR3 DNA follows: TGCAGCGCCCGACAGACGAACACTGAAGCTTTCTTT. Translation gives CSARQTNTEAFF.

DNA of the CDR3: TGTGCCAGCAGGGAGAACACTGAAGCTTTCTTT. This encodes CASRENTEAFF. The chain employs TRBV6-5 and TRBJ1-1; D unresolved. Trimming pared 6 bases from V and 1 base from J, leaving 3 bases between. The CDR3 spans 11 residues. From germline, CDR1 is MNHEY and CDR2 SVGAGI.